A selection of T cell receptor beta chains follows, all from one sample in a study of OX40 agonist ivuxolimab in advanced cancers. Sequencing used immunoSEQ multiplex PCR; TCRdb keeps in-frame clones, though not all of them. This sample yields about 79,000 clones, of which roughly 88% are seen a single time; over 3% belongs to the top ten. Here the sequenced sample was CD4+ or CD8+ T cells sorted from blood, taken in a trial of the OX40 agonist ivuxolimab. These receptors were taken from an adult with an advanced solid tumor such as melanoma, head and neck, liver or kidney cancer. The CDR3 runs from the conserved cysteine through the conserved F or W. D genes are given only for firm matches. The size field is filled for only some rows; it gives once, few, many or a size class.

TRBJ1-3 | NA | NA | TRBV5-8 | TGTGCCAGCAGCTTGGCAGACCCTGGAAACACCATATATTTT | CASSLADPGNTIYF
TRBJ2-2 | NA | few | TRBV4-3 | TGCGCCAGCAGCCAAGAAAGGACTACCACCGGGGAGCTGTTTTTT | CASSQERTTTGELFF
TRBJ2-7 | TRBD2 | NA | TRBV7-2 | TGTGCCAGCAGCTTGTCGAGCGGGGCCAACTCCTACGAGCAGTACTTC | CASSLSSGANSYEQYF
TRBJ2-7 | NA | few | TRBV25-1 | TGTGCCAGCAGTGAAACTTCAGGAACTGGGCAGTACTTC | CASSETSGTGQYF
TRBJ1-2 | NA | NA | TRBV7-3 | TGTGCCAGCAGCCCGGAAACCGACAGGAGTAATGGCTACACCTTC | CASSPETDRSNGYTF
TRBJ2-1 | NA | NA | TRBV11-3 | TGTGCCAGCAGAAGGGCAGGGATCTATGAGCAGTTCTTC | CASRRAGIYEQFF
TRBJ2-5 | NA | NA | TRBV6-4 | TGTGCCAGCAGGGAGAGAAAATTACAAGAGACCCAGTACTTC | CASRERKLQETQYF
TRBJ2-7 | TRBD1 | NA | TRBV4-3 | TGCGCCAGCAGCCAGAGACAGGGGGCGTACGAGCAGTACTTC | CASSQRQGAYEQYF
TRBJ2-6 | NA | NA | TRBV21-1 | TGTGCCAGCACCTCAATGGGACTAGCGAGCTCTGGGGCCAACGTCCTGACTTTC | CASTSMGLASSGANVLTF
TRBJ2-6 | NA | NA | TRBV10-3 | TGTGCCATCAGTGAGTTGGTCGGGAGCTCTGGGGCCAACGTCCTGACTTTC | CAISELVGSSGANVLTF
TRBJ2-1 | NA | NA | TRBV7-8 | TGTGCCAGCAGCTCAAGCGGTACCGGGTACAATGAGCAGTTCTTC | CASSSSGTGYNEQFF
TRBJ1-2 | NA | NA | TRBV15 | TGTGCCACCAGCAGAGATCAAACAGGGTCCTATGGCTACACCTTC | CATSRDQTGSYGYTF
TRBJ2-2 | NA | NA | TRBV4-2 | TGTGCCAGCAGCCAAGACTGGCTAGCCCTTAAAGAATCCGGGGAGCTGTTTTTT | CASSQDWLALKESGELFF
TRBJ2-7 | NA | NA | TRBV5-1 | TGCGCCAGCAGCCCGGGTCCGCGGGCCGGGACCTACGAGCAGTACTTC | CASSPGPRAGTYEQYF
TRBJ1-1 | TRBD1 | NA | TRBV9 | TGTGCCAGCAGCGTAGGTGGACAGGGGAACCCTCGGGAAGCTTTCTTT | CASSVGGQGNPREAFF
TRBJ1-5 | TRBD1 | NA | TRBV5-4 | TGTGCCAGCAGCTTGCAGGGGGAGTTCCAGCCCCAGCATTTT | CASSLQGEFQPQHF
TRBJ1-1 | TRBD1 | once | TRBV15 | TGTGCCACCCATAAACAGGGGGCGAACACTGAAGCTTTCTTT | CATHKQGANTEAFF
TRBJ2-3 | NA | NA | TRBV7-9 | TGTGCCAGCAGCCAGAGACCCGACTTGACCGCGATTCCTACAGATACGCAGTATTTT | CASSQRPDLTAIPTDTQYF
TRBJ2-2 | NA | NA | TRBV7-9 | TGTGCCAGCAGCTTAGTCTACCAGCTTACCGGGGAGCTGTTTTTT | CASSLVYQLTGELFF
TRBJ2-7 | NA | NA | TRBV11-2 | TGTGCCAGCAGCTCTACAGGGTCCTCCTACGAGCAGTACTTC | CASSSTGSSYEQYF
TRBJ2-2 | NA | NA | TRBV6-4 | TGTGCCAGCAGTACGGACTCCGGCGGGGAGCTGTTTTTT | CASSTDSGGELFF
TRBJ1-1 | NA | NA | TRBV7-8 | TGTGCCAGCAGCTTAGCGGCGGGGGCGGGCACTGAAGCTTTCTTT | CASSLAAGAGTEAFF
TRBJ2-3 | NA | NA | TRBV5-4 | TGTGCTAGCAGCTTGGGGATCGGGAGTTCAGATACGCAGTATTTT | CASSLGIGSSDTQYF
TRBJ2-3 | NA | NA | TRBV27 | TGTGCCAGCAGTATCGGGGGGCAGCAGTATTTT | CASSIGGQQYF
TRBJ1-1 | NA | NA | TRBV27 | TGTGCCAGCAGTTTATCGAAAGGGTCCACTGAAGCTTTCTTT | CASSLSKGSTEAFF
TRBJ2-7 | NA | few | TRBV27 | TGTGCCAGCAGTTCCGGGGACTTCTACCTGGGGGAGCAGTACTTC | CASSSGDFYLGEQYF
TRBJ2-6 | NA | NA | TRBV7-6 | TGTGCCAGCAGCTTATCCCCTTGGAGAGGGGCGTCTGGGGCCAACGTCCTGACTTTC | CASSLSPWRGASGANVLTF
TRBJ2-3 | NA | NA | TRBV7-6 | TGTGCCAGCTTTTCCACGCGGACCCAAAAGGCGACAGATACGCAGTATTTT | CASFSTRTQKATDTQYF
TRBJ2-3 | NA | NA | TRBV5-1 | TGCGCCAGCAGCCCCGGGTCAAGGGATACGCAGTATTTT | CASSPGSRDTQYF
TRBJ2-7 | NA | NA | TRBV11-2 | TGTGCCAGCAGCCCCACTAGTACGGGCTCCTACGAGCAGTACTTC | CASSPTSTGSYEQYF
TRBJ2-1 | NA | NA | TRBV1 | TGCACCAGCAGCCAAGAAGGAAGCTACAATGAGCAGTTCTTC | CTSSQEGSYNEQFF
TRBJ1-4 | NA | NA | TRBV4-1 | TGCGCCAGCAGCAAAAACCCAGGGATTCTTAATGAAAAACTGTTTTTT | CASSKNPGILNEKLFF
TRBJ1-6 | NA | once | TRBV27 | TGTGCCAGCAGTTGGGGCAGGGCGGATAATTCACCCCTCCACTTT | CASSWGRADNSPLHF
TRBJ2-3 | NA | NA | TRBV7-8 | TGTGCCAGCAGCCTCCGGGTCTCCTTCCATGATACGCAGTATTTT | CASSLRVSFHDTQYF
TRBJ2-5 | NA | NA | TRBV28 | TGTGCCAGCATAGAGGGCAACCAAGAGACCCAGTACTTC | CASIEGNQETQYF
TRBJ1-6 | NA | NA | TRBV28 | TGTGCCAGCAGCCCCTATAATTCACCCCTCCACTTT | CASSPYNSPLHF
TRBJ2-7 | NA | NA | TRBV11-1 | TGTGCCAGCAGCTTAGAGACCTACGAGCAGTACTTC | CASSLETYEQYF
TRBJ2-7 | TRBD1 | NA | TRBV5-1 | TGCGCCAGCAGCCTAGGGACAGGGAGATTCCACGAGCAGTACTTC | CASSLGTGRFHEQYF
TRBJ1-6 | NA | NA | TRBV18 | TGTGCCAGCTCACTGCAGGTGCTTGATTCACCCCTCCACTTT | CASSLQVLDSPLHF
TRBJ1-1 | NA | NA | TRBV5-1 | TGCGCCAGCAGCTTGGAATTATCAGAGAACACTGAAGCTTTCTTT | CASSLELSENTEAFF
TRBJ2-2 | NA | NA | TRBV4-1 | TGCGCCAGCAGCCTAGAGTGGTCAGGGATTATTGACGGGGAGCTGTTTTTT | CASSLEWSGIIDGELFF